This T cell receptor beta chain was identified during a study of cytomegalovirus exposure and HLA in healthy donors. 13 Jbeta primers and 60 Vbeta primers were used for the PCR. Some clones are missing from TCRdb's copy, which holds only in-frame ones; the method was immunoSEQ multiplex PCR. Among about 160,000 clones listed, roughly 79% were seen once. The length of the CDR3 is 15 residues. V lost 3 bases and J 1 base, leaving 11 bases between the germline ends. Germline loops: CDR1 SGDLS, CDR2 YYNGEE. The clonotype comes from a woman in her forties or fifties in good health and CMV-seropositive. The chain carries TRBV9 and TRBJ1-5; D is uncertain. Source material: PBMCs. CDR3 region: CASSATGKSNQPQHF. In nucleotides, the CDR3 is TGTGCCAGCAGCGCGACCGGGAAAAGCAATCAGCCCCAGCATTTT.